This entry is about one TCR beta chain. The data originate from a study of blood T cell repertoires in COVID-19. About the study: Sources were T cells, B-cell-depleted T cells, or PBMCs; the material itself was cDNA or gDNA.

Per the authors' pipeline: Estimation of nucleated cell counts was performed using reference gene primer amplification. Profiled with immunoSEQ multiplex PCR; TCRdb holds only in-frame clones, not every one. That table supplies the V and J calls and clone size; D and trimming were determined from the DNA. The sample yields some 160,000 clones, approximately 80% seen once. The sequence derives from an elderly woman with acute or convalescent COVID-19. Sequenced input: peripheral blood.

The CDR3 reads CASSFGAGGSSYEQYF. DNA for the CDR3: TGTGCCAGCAGCTTCGGTGCGGGGGGAAGCTCCTACGAGCAGTACTTC. This sequence joins TRBV5-5 and TRBJ2-7; 8 nucleotides line up with TRBD2. The CDR3 totals 16 residues. CDR1 is SGHKS, CDR2 YYEKEE, per germline (reference sequence). Unmatched junction bases numbered 7, after V lost 2 bases and J lost 0 bases.